This TCR beta chain was sequenced in a study of blood T cells in healthy people across ages. Study conclusions and caveats: Expanded clonotype shifts may have been confounded, as the donors had an unknown CMV status. The study could not conclusively compare naive and antigen-experienced cells, given its unsorted PBMCs.

This clonotype was recorded many times. The antigen is unknown. PCR was performed a second time for roughly 7 to 12 cycles using a sample-barcoded 5' primer and a J-beta primer mix. Every cDNA was tagged by a template-switch adaptor with 12 random nucleotides. Each CDR3 protein is one row after TCRdb ran MiXCR on the 5' RACE reads. Seen here are 1.5 million to 2 million distinct CDR3 sequences, 28% observed once, and the top ten hold around 7.7%. The CDR3 is 14 amino acids. CDR1 is SGHTA and CDR2 is FQGNSA in the germline V gene. The trim removed 4 bases at V and 4 bases at J, leaving 2 bases unmatched.

The specimen sequenced was blood. The TCR was taken from a woman aged 25 to 45 in good health. The gene calls are TRBV7-2 and TRBJ2-5, with 11 bases identical to TRBD2. This CDR3 reads CASSWGLAAETQYF. CDR3 DNA sequence: TGTGCCAGCAGCTGGGGACTAGCGGCAGAGACCCAGTACTTC.